This T cell receptor (beta chain) was documented in a study of vaccination and CD4 T cells after COVID-19. Germline assignment: CDR1 SGHAT and CDR2 FQDESV (reference sequence). The V end lost 1 base, the J end lost 5 bases, and 12 bases lay between the germline ends. The CDR3 length is 14 residues. Sequencing of cultured CD4+ T cell DNA used the Oncomine TCR Beta short-read assay. TCRdb redid the calling of the PCR reads with MiXCR, one entry per CDR3 protein. The sample lists about 7,500 distinct CDR3 sequences, more than 35% occurring once. With respect to this clonotype: Its antigen is as yet unknown.

The treatment denotes: roughly 10-day PBMC culture with coronavirus spike peptide pools or control peptides (ViraFEST assay). Unexposed donor CD4+ T cells predated the COVID-19 pandemic, collected 2011-2018. This TCR came from a human donor in good health. The J gene is TRBJ2-7, the V gene TRBV11-1; no firm D call. The sample comprised CD4+ T cells from blood, cultured in vitro. CDR3 sequence reads: CASSLGWQTHEQYF. The CDR3 DNA reads TGTGCCAGCAGCTTAGGTTGGCAGACCCACGAGCAGTACTTC.